This is a list of T cell receptor beta chains from one sample in a study of long-term antiretroviral therapy in people with HIV. The table came from immunoSEQ multiplex PCR; TCRdb's copy has only in-frame clones and leaves some out. The data show around 24,000 clones, with 76% seen just once and about 5.3% held by the top ten. The sequencing here drew on unsorted PBMCs, taken 0.5 years after starting antiretroviral therapy. The origin of the receptors is a woman aged 40 to 50 with HIV. Both conserved end residues are trimmed from each CDR3.

J: TRBJ1-5
V: TRBV6-6
CDR3: ASSYARGAGQPQH

J: TRBJ1-1
V: TRBV6-5
CDR3: ASSSTGKKGTEAF

J: TRBJ1-5
V: TRBV28
CDR3: ASSLGAGDQPQH

J: TRBJ1-5
V: TRBV7-2
CDR3: ASSAGQNQPQH

J: TRBJ2-7
V: TRBV30
CDR3: AWSGGLYSYEQY

J: TRBJ2-1
V: TRBV27
CDR3: ASSPIAGEDEQF

J: TRBJ2-3
V: TRBV27
CDR3: ASSSPTSGVVIDTQY

J: TRBJ2-1
V: TRBV18
CDR3: ASSPPLSSGLAGYNEQF

J: TRBJ2-2
V: TRBV5-6
CDR3: ASSLVGRRLYGELF

J: TRBJ2-5
V: TRBV14
CDR3: ASSQATAGETQY

J: TRBJ2-7
V: TRBV4-1
CDR3: ASSQDQDSSYEQY

J: TRBJ2-7
V: TRBV19
CDR3: ASGEGRRGSYEQY

J: TRBJ2-7
V: TRBV7-2
CDR3: ASSPRLAGGREQY

J: TRBJ1-2
V: TRBV29-1
CDR3: SVGMTVGGYT

J: TRBJ2-3
V: TRBV9
CDR3: ASSPRLAGGTDTQY

J: TRBJ1-2
V: TRBV6-6
CDR3: ASIKDRDYGYT

J: TRBJ2-4
V: TRBV28
CDR3: ASSFFRASAKNIQY

J: TRBJ2-7
V: TRBV4-3
CDR3: ASSPSNGGVQY

J: TRBJ1-4
V: TRBV28
CDR3: ASSEQGLGKLF

J: TRBJ2-5
V: TRBV6-5
CDR3: ASSYQTGITETQY

J: TRBJ1-6
V: TRBV28
CDR3: ASSLLVPRRHYNSPLH

J: TRBJ2-1
V: TRBV2
CDR3: ASSEPYNEQF

J: TRBJ2-3
V: TRBV19
CDR3: ARGDTQY

J: TRBJ2-7
V: TRBV6-5
CDR3: ASSYSIGYEQY